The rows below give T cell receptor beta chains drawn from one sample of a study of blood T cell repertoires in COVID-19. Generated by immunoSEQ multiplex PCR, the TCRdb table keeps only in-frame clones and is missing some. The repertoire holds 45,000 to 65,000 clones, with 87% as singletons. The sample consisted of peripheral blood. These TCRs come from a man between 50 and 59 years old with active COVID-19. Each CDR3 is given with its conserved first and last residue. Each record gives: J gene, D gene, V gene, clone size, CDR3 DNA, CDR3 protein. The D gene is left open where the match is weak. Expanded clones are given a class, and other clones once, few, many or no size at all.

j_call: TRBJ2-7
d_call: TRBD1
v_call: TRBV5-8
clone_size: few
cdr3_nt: TGTGCCAGCAGCTTCCTCAGGGGGCAATCCTACGAGCAGTACTTC
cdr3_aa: CASSFLRGQSYEQYF

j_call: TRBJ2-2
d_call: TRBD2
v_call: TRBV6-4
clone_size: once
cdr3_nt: TGTGCCAGCTCCCGGACTAGCGCGAACACCGGGGAGCTGTTTTTT
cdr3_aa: CASSRTSANTGELFF

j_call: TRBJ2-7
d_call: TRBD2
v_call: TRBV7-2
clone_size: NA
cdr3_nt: TGTGCCAGCAGCTCGACTAGCGGGAGACCCTACGAGCAGTACTTC
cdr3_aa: CASSSTSGRPYEQYF

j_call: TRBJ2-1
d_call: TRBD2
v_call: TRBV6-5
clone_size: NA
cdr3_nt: TGTGCCAGCAGTTATAGCGGGGTCCTCATCAATGAGCAGTTCTTC
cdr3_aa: CASSYSGVLINEQFF

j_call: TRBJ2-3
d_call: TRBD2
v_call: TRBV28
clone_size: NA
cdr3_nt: TGTGCCAGCAGTCCTAGACTAGCGGGGTATACGCAGTATTTT
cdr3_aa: CASSPRLAGYTQYF

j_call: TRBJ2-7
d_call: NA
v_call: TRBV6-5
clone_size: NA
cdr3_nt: TGTGCCAGCAGTTACTCCCAGGGTCCCTACGAGCAGTACTTC
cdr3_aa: CASSYSQGPYEQYF

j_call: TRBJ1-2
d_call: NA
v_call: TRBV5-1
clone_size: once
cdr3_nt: TGCGCCAGCAGCTCAGACCGGGGAGGGGATGGCTACACCTTC
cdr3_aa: CASSSDRGGDGYTF

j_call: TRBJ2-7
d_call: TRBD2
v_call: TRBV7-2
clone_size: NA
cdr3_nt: TGTGCCAGCAGCTCGGGAGGTTACTCCTACGAGCAGTACTTC
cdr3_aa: CASSSGGYSYEQYF

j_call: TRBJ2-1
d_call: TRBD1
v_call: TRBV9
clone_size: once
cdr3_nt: TGTGCCAGCAGCGTAGGGACAGGGGCCGAGTCACGGCAGTTCTTC
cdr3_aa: CASSVGTGAESRQFF

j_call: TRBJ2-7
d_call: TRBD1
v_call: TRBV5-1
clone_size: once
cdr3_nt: TGCGCCAGCGGCTGGTCAGGGGGAGTTGACGAGCAGTACTTC
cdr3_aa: CASGWSGGVDEQYF

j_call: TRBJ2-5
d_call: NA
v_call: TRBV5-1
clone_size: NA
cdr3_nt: TGCGCCAGTAAACCGGGAACCGGAGGGGAGACCCAGTACTTC
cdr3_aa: CASKPGTGGETQYF

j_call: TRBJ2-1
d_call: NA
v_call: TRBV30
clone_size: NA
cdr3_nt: TGTGCCCGAGGTTGGGACAACGACAATGAGCAGTTCTTC
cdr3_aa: CARGWDNDNEQFF